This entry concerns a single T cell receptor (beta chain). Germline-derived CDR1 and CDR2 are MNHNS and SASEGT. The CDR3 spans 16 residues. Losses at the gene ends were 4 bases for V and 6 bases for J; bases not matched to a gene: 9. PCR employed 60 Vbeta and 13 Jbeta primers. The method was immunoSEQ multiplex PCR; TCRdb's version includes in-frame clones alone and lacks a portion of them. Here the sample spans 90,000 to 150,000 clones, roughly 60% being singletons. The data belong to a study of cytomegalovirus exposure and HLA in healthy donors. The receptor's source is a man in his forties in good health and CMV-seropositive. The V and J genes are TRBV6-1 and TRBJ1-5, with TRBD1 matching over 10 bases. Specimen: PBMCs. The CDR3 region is CASSGPGTGAGQPQHF. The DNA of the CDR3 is TGTGCCAGCAGTGGACCTGGGACAGGGGCGGGTCAGCCCCAGCATTTT.